This T cell receptor (beta chain) was sequenced for a study of blood T cell repertoires in COVID-19. Study details: Donors in the United States, Italy and Spain gave samples during acute or convalescent COVID-19.

The CDR3 consists of 19 residues. Trimming pared 3 bases from V and 5 bases from J, leaving 23 bases between. CDR1 is LNHDA, CDR2 SQIVND, per germline (reference sequence). Some clones are missing from TCRdb's copy, which holds only in-frame ones; the method was immunoSEQ multiplex PCR. This repertoire shows about 140,000 clones, 85% to 90% found once; its top ten account for about 8%. The TCR originated in a woman aged 55-70 years with acute or convalescent COVID-19. The sample taken for sequencing was peripheral blood. V is TRBV19 and J is TRBJ1-6; possibly TRBD1 for D (6 bases). The CDR3 DNA reads TGTGCCAGTAGTATTCACAGGACAGCCAGCCTGATAGATAATTCACCCCTCCACTTT. Translating gives CASSIHRTASLIDNSPLHF. The full variable domain, rest sourced from reference TRBV19 and TRBJ1-6, is DGGITQSPKYLFRKEGQNVTLSCEQNLNHDAMYWYRQDPGQGLRLIYYSQIVNDFQKGDIAEGYSVSREKKESFPLTVTSAQKNPTAFYLCASSIHRTASLIDNSPLHFGNGTRLTVT.